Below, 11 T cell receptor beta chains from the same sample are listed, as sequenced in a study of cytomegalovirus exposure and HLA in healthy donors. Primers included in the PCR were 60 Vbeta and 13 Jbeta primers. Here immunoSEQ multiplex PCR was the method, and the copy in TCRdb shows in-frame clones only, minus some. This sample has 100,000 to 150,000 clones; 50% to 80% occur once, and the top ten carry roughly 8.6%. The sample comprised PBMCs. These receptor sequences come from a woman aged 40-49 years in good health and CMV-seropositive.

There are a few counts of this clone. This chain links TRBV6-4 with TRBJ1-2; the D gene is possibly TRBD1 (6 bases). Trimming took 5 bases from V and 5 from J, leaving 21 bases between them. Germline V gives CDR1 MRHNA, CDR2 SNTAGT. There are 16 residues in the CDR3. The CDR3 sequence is CASSMNPGTLLYGYTF. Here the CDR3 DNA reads TGTGCCAGCAGTATGAACCCCGGGACACTTCTTTATGGCTACACCTTC.

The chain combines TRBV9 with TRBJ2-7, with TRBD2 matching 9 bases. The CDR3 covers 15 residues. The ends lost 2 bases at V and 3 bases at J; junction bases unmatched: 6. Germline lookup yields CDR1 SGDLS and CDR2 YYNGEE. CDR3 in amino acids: CASSVGTSRIYEQYF. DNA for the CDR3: TGTGCCAGCAGCGTGGGGACTAGCCGGATCTACGAGCAGTACTTC.

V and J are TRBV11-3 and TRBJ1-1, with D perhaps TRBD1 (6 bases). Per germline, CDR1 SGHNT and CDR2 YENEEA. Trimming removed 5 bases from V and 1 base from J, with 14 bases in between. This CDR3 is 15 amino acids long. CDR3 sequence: CASSPMRGWNTEAFF. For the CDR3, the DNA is TGTGCCAGCAGCCCCATGAGGGGGTGGAACACTGAAGCTTTCTTT.

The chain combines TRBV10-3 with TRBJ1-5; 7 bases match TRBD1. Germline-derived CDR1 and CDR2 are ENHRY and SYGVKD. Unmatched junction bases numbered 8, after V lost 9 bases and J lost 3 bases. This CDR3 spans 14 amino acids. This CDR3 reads CAIKGQGDNQPQHF. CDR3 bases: TGTGCCATAAAGGGGCAGGGGGACAATCAGCCCCAGCATTTT.

This CDR3 reads CSVEGPGHVRNTIYF. The CDR3 region has the DNA TGCAGCGTTGAAGGCCCCGGACATGTGAGAAACACCATATATTTT. V gene TRBV29-1 combines with J gene TRBJ1-3; D is possibly TRBD1 (5 bases). Trimming cost V 1 base and J 5 bases, with 15 bases left between them. Germline CDR1 reads SQVTM; CDR2 reads ANQGSEA. This CDR3 comprises 15 residues.

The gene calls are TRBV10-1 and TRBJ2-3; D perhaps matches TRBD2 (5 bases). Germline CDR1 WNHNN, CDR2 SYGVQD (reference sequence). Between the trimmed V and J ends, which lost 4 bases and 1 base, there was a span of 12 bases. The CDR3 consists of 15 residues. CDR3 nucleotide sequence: TGCGCCAGCAGTGTGGGAGATGGAGGCACAGATACGCAGTATTTT. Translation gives CASSVGDGGTDTQYF.

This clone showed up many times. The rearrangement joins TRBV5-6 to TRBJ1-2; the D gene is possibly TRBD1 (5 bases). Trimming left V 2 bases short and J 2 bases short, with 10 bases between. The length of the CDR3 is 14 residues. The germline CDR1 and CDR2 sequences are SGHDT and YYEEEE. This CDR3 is CASSFGRANYGYTF. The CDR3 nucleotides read TGTGCCAGCAGCTTCGGCAGGGCGAACTATGGCTACACCTTC. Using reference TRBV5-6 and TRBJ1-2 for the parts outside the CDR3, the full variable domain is DAGVTQSPTHLIKTRGQQVTLRCSPKSGHDTVSWYQQALGQGPQFIFQYYEEEERQRGNFPDRFSGHQFPNYSSELNVNALLLGDSALYLCASSFGRANYGYTFGSGTRLTVV.

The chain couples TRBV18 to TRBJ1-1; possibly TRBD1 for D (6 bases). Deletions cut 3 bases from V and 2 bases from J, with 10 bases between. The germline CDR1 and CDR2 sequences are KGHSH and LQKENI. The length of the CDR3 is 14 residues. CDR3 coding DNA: TGTGCCAGCTCACCCACAGGGAATAACACTGAAGCTTTCTTT. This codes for CASSPTGNNTEAFF.

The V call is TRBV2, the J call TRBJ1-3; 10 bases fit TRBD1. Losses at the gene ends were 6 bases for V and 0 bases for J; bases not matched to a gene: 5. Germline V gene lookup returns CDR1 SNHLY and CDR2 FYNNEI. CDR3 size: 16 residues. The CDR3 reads CASRPGQGHSGNTIYF. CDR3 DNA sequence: TGTGCCAGCAGGCCGGGACAGGGGCACTCTGGAAACACCATATATTTT.

The CDR3 spells CASSSTKNTEAFF. DNA of the CDR3: TGTGCCAGCAGCTCTACCAAGAACACTGAAGCTTTCTTT. The chain links TRBV11-1 to TRBJ1-1; D call uncertain. Deletions cut 4 bases from V and 1 base from J, with 7 bases between. Germline CDR1 SGHAT, CDR2 FQDESV (reference sequence). The CDR3 contains 13 residues.

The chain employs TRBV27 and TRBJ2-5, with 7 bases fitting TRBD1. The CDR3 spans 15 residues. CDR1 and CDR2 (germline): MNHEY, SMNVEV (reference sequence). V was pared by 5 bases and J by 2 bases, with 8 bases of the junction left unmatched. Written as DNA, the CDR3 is TGTGCCAGCAGTAGCTTACAGGGGAGACAAGAGACCCAGTACTTC. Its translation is CASSSLQGRQETQYF.